A selection of T cell receptor beta chains follows, all from one sample in a study of blood T cell repertoires in COVID-19. Only in-frame clones appear in the TCRdb table, and some are missing; sequencing was by immunoSEQ multiplex PCR. The sample records under 300,000 clones, around 88% being singletons. Specimen: peripheral blood. These TCRs come from a man older than 75 with acute or convalescent COVID-19. Each CDR3 is given with its conserved first and last residue. The order of the fields is D gene, V gene, clone size, CDR3 length, J gene, CDR3 DNA, CDR3 protein. The D gene is left open where the match is weak. The listing skips clone size in some rows; elsewhere it reads once, few, many or a size class.

d_call: TRBD1; v_call: TRBV19; clone_size: -; cdr3_length: 17; j_call: TRBJ2-2; cdr3_nt: TGTGCCAGTAGTCCTAGGACAGGGGGAGTTATAGCCGGGGAGCTGTTTTTT; cdr3_aa: CASSPRTGGVIAGELFF
d_call: -; v_call: TRBV6-5; clone_size: -; cdr3_length: 11; j_call: TRBJ2-7; cdr3_nt: TGTGCCAGCAGTACCCCGCGGGAGCAGTACTTC; cdr3_aa: CASSTPREQYF
d_call: TRBD1; v_call: TRBV19; clone_size: -; cdr3_length: 15; j_call: TRBJ2-2; cdr3_nt: TGTGCCAGTAGAAAGGGACAGTCAAGGTCCGGGGAGCTGTTTTTT; cdr3_aa: CASRKGQSRSGELFF
d_call: -; v_call: TRBV11-2; clone_size: -; cdr3_length: 17; j_call: TRBJ2-6; cdr3_nt: TGTGCCAGCAGCTTCCTCCATTCAGGGGCTGGGGCCAACGTCCTGACTTTC; cdr3_aa: CASSFLHSGAGANVLTF
d_call: -; v_call: TRBV9; clone_size: -; cdr3_length: 15; j_call: TRBJ1-5; cdr3_nt: TGTGCCAGCAGCACCCAGGGTGGGGATGGTCAGCCCCAGCATTTT; cdr3_aa: CASSTQGGDGQPQHF
d_call: -; v_call: TRBV24-1; clone_size: -; cdr3_length: 13; j_call: TRBJ1-4; cdr3_nt: TGTGCCACCAGTGATTTCACAGGCGAAAAACTGTTTTTT; cdr3_aa: CATSDFTGEKLFF
d_call: TRBD2; v_call: TRBV5-1; clone_size: -; cdr3_length: 16; j_call: TRBJ2-1; cdr3_nt: TGCGCCAGCAGCTTGGGGGTAGCGGGAGGGCCCAATGAGCAGTTCTTC; cdr3_aa: CASSLGVAGGPNEQFF
d_call: -; v_call: TRBV2; clone_size: -; cdr3_length: 15; j_call: TRBJ1-2; cdr3_nt: TGTGCCAGCAGTGTTGATTTCGACAGTGTGAGTGGCTACACCTTC; cdr3_aa: CASSVDFDSVSGYTF
d_call: -; v_call: TRBV24-1; clone_size: -; cdr3_length: 14; j_call: TRBJ1-2; cdr3_nt: TGTGCCACCAGTGACCTACTAGGGGAGGAAGGCTACACCTTC; cdr3_aa: CATSDLLGEEGYTF
d_call: -; v_call: TRBV7-9; clone_size: -; cdr3_length: 15; j_call: TRBJ1-6; cdr3_nt: TGTGCCAGCAGCCCCAGGGGTGGCTATAATTCACCCCTCCACTTT; cdr3_aa: CASSPRGGYNSPLHF
d_call: -; v_call: TRBV7-2; clone_size: -; cdr3_length: 15; j_call: TRBJ2-7; cdr3_nt: TGTGCCAGCAGCTTAGCGACTATCAAAACCTACGAGCAGTACTTC; cdr3_aa: CASSLATIKTYEQYF
d_call: -; v_call: TRBV11-2; clone_size: -; cdr3_length: 12; j_call: TRBJ2-7; cdr3_nt: TGTGCCAGCAGCTTTTCCGGGGTCGAGCAGTACTTC; cdr3_aa: CASSFSGVEQYF
d_call: -; v_call: TRBV28; clone_size: -; cdr3_length: 19; j_call: TRBJ1-2; cdr3_nt: TGTGCCAGCAGTTTACCCCTAGACAGGATCCGGAGCGGTTCTGGTGGCTACACCTTC; cdr3_aa: CASSLPLDRIRSGSGGYTF
d_call: TRBD2; v_call: TRBV5-1; clone_size: once; cdr3_length: 15; j_call: TRBJ2-3; cdr3_nt: TGCGCCAGCAGCTCGAGGACTAGCGGGGGTTATACGCAGTATTTT; cdr3_aa: CASSSRTSGGYTQYF
d_call: -; v_call: TRBV2; clone_size: -; cdr3_length: 12; j_call: TRBJ1-6; cdr3_nt: TGTGCCAGCATGCGCGCTAATTCACCCCTCCACTTT; cdr3_aa: CASMRANSPLHF
d_call: TRBD1; v_call: TRBV7-9; clone_size: -; cdr3_length: 15; j_call: TRBJ1-2; cdr3_nt: TGTGCCAGCAGCCGAAGGGACAGGGGGAACTATGGCTACACCTTC; cdr3_aa: CASSRRDRGNYGYTF
d_call: -; v_call: TRBV7-9; clone_size: -; cdr3_length: 12; j_call: TRBJ1-4; cdr3_nt: TGTGCCAGCAGTTTTTCAGGGGAAAAACTGTTTTTT; cdr3_aa: CASSFSGEKLFF
d_call: TRBD1; v_call: TRBV28; clone_size: -; cdr3_length: 15; j_call: TRBJ2-3; cdr3_nt: TGTGCCAGCAGTTTAGAGGGACAGGGTACCGATACGCAGTATTTT; cdr3_aa: CASSLEGQGTDTQYF
d_call: TRBD1; v_call: TRBV5-1; clone_size: -; cdr3_length: 15; j_call: TRBJ2-2; cdr3_nt: TGCGCCAGCAGCTTGAGGACAGGGGACACCGGGGAGCTGTTTTTT; cdr3_aa: CASSLRTGDTGELFF
d_call: TRBD2; v_call: TRBV7-2; clone_size: -; cdr3_length: 14; j_call: TRBJ2-4; cdr3_nt: TGTGCCAGCAGCCTAACTAGCGCCAAGGACATTCAGTACTTC; cdr3_aa: CASSLTSAKDIQYF